These 13 T cell receptor beta chains were sequenced from one sample in a study of CD8+ T cells in alopecia areata. Treatment: oral pan-JAK inhibitor, 5-10 mg twice daily. RNA, once extracted, was reverse transcribed into cDNA for use as the sequencing template. Clones were sequenced by immunoSEQ multiplex PCR, and TCRdb holds only the in-frame ones, with some missing. The sample records about 200,000 clones, 55% to 75% being singletons. Source: CD4+ T cells sorted from blood, taken at week 24, from a patient treated with tofacitinib. These receptors were taken from a human donor with alopecia areata.

In its sample, this clone was seen a few times. The CDR3 bases are TGCAGCGTTGAAGGTAAAGGGTGGGGTCTTCAAGAGACCCAGTACTTC. As protein: CSVEGKGWGLQETQYF. The chain carries TRBV29-1 and TRBJ2-5; D is ambiguous. Germline-derived CDR1 and CDR2 are SQVTM and ANQGSEA. Trimming pared 1 base from V and 2 bases from J, leaving 17 bases between. The CDR3 covers 16 residues.

The chain recombines TRBV7-6 with TRBJ2-5; D tentatively fits TRBD1 or TRBD2 (5 bases each). V was clipped by 0 bases and J by 5 bases, with 13 bases between them. The CDR3 is 15 amino acids. Germline-derived CDR1 and CDR2 are SGHVS and FNYEAQ. The chain's CDR3 is CASSLAGTRSETQYF. The CDR3 region has the DNA TGTGCCAGCAGCTTAGCCGGGACGCGGTCGGAGACCCAGTACTTC.

This chain joins TRBV28 and TRBJ1-2, with D perhaps TRBD1 (6 bases). The CDR3 spans 13 residues. Trimming took 5 bases from V and 2 from J, leaving 9 bases between them. Germline CDR1 MDHEN, CDR2 SYDVKM. CDR3 loop: CASSQGQNYGYTF. CDR3 DNA: TGTGCCAGCAGTCAAGGACAGAACTATGGCTACACCTTC.

There are a few counts of this clone. The V call is TRBV27, the J call TRBJ2-5; D possibly corresponds to TRBD2 (6 bases). The V end was cut by 2 bases, the J end by 1 base, with 11 bases between. CDR1 and CDR2 from the germline V gene are MNHEY and SMNVEV (reference sequence). This CDR3 is 15 amino acids long. In DNA, the CDR3 is TGTGCCAGCAGTTTAAGCCGGGGGATCCAAGAGACCCAGTACTTC. Its translation: CASSLSRGIQETQYF.

The chain employs TRBV7-2 and TRBJ2-3; 12 bases match TRBD2. Germline trimming cut 5 bases from V and 5 bases from J; bases unmatched to any gene: 5. CDR3 size: 15 residues. Germline V gene lookup returns CDR1 SGHTA and CDR2 FQGNSA. The CDR3 nucleotides are TGTGCCAGCAGCAGGACTAGCGGGGAGGGAGATACGCAGTATTTT. Translating it yields CASSRTSGEGDTQYF.

The chain joins TRBV7-9 to TRBJ1-2; 7 bases map to TRBD1. The J segment lost 5 bases and the V segment lost 5 bases, leaving 11 bases of the junction unmatched. From germline, CDR1 is SEHNR and CDR2 FQNEAQ (reference sequence). The CDR3 totals 15 residues. The CDR3 nucleotides read TGTGCCAGCAGCCCCCGACAGGGCTTCCTTTATGGCTACACCTTC. This gives the protein CASSPRQGFLYGYTF.

The chain recombines TRBV20-1 with TRBJ2-3; TRBD1 aligns across 8 bases. Germline-derived CDR1 and CDR2 are DFQATT and SNEGSKA (reference sequence). CDR3 length equals 11 residues. CDR3 loop: CSAGGADTQYF. The CDR3 coding sequence is TGCAGCGCAGGGGGCGCAGATACGCAGTATTTT.

This chain uses TRBV6-1 with TRBJ1-5; 8 bases are shared with TRBD1. Per germline, CDR1 MNHNS and CDR2 SASEGT. There are 15 residues in the CDR3. With 3 bases clipped from V and 2 bases from J, the junction kept 3 bases outside the gene matches. The CDR3: CASSDGQGGNQPQHF. The CDR3 DNA sequence: TGTGCCAGCAGTGATGGACAGGGCGGCAATCAGCCCCAGCATTTT.

J is TRBJ2-2 and V is TRBV7-2; a possible D gene is TRBD1 (5 bases). The V and J ends lost 4 bases and 7 bases respectively, with 16 bases between them. The V gene's germline CDR1 is SGHTA and CDR2 FQGNSA. This CDR3 has 15 amino acids. CDR3 DNA: TGTGCCAGCAGCTCCCTATCCCAGGGCTTCGGGGAGCTGTTTTTT. It yields the protein CASSSLSQGFGELFF.

J is TRBJ1-2 and V is TRBV18, with TRBD1 matching 12 bases. The CDR3 has 16 residues. In germline, CDR1 is KGHSH, CDR2 LQKENI. The V gene end was trimmed by 3 bases and the J gene end by 4 bases; junction bases not matched to a gene: 6. The CDR3 is CASSPGQGALGYGYTF. As DNA, the CDR3 is TGTGCCAGCTCACCGGGACAGGGGGCGCTCGGCTATGGCTACACCTTC.

V is TRBV7-9 and J is TRBJ1-2, with 12 bases lining up with TRBD1. Trimming removed 6 bases from V and 3 bases from J; junction bases left unmatched: 11. This CDR3 is built from 17 residues. CDR1 is SEHNR and CDR2 is FQNEAQ in the germline V gene (reference sequence). CDR3 amino acids: CASRFGTGGLRDYGYTF. CDR3 sequence (DNA): TGTGCCAGCAGGTTTGGGACAGGGGGCTTACGTGACTATGGCTACACCTTC.

This chain uses TRBV7-2 with TRBJ2-7; perhaps TRBD1 as D (5 bases). Trimming took off 5 bases at V and 4 bases at J, with 15 bases between the two ends. CDR1 is SGHTA and CDR2 is FQGNSA in the germline V gene. The CDR3 is 14 residues long. CDR3 bases: TGTGCCAGCAGCCAAATTTCAGGGCCGTACGAGCAGTACTTC. It is translated as CASSQISGPYEQYF.

The chain is built from TRBV29-1 and TRBJ2-3, with TRBD1 matching over 7 bases. The CDR3 runs to 16 residues. Trimming at V came to 4 bases and at J to 0 bases, leaving 10 bases not matched to a gene. Germline CDR1 and CDR2: SQVTM and ANQGSEA. The CDR3 region has the DNA TGCAGCGTTGGAGGGCCCCGGGACAGTAGCACAGATACGCAGTATTTT. Translated, it gives CSVGGPRDSSTDTQYF.